This T cell receptor (beta chain) derives from a study of CD8 T cells in ankylosing spondylitis. The study, taken as a whole, reports: The clones that were linked to disease were reported to be significantly enriched in matched synovial fluid samples from ankylosing spondylitis patients. Researchers report that disease-linked clones proved CD8+ and relatively rare in peripheral blood. Before this, some motif variants had been reported in reactive arthritis synovial fluid and blood.

Quantitative 5'-RACE with molecular barcodes produced the TCR beta libraries. Via MiXCR, TCRdb re-called the 5' RACE reads, giving one row per CDR3 protein. The table includes some 220,000 distinct CDR3 sequences, under 12% detected once. From germline, CDR1 is SNHLY and CDR2 FYNNEI. The CDR3 is 13 residues long. Notes on this clonotype: Its antigen is undetermined. Just one base apart from a much larger clone, this may be a read error.

This chain connects TRBV2 to TRBJ1-2; unclear D gene. Sequenced: blood, either unsorted or a sorted T cell fraction (not recorded which). This receptor was identified in a male donor with ankylosing spondylitis or in good health (not recorded which). For the CDR3, the DNA is TGTGCCAGCAGGTCGGACCTTGGGTATGACTACACCTTC. It encodes CASRSDLGYDYTF.